The T cell receptor beta chain described here comes from a study of CD8+ T cells in alopecia areata listed by TCRdb under 2018. Regarding the study in general: Treated patients were enrolled in an open-label pilot trial of oral tofacitinib, 5 to 10 mg twice daily, for moderate-to-severe alopecia areata. immunoSEQ multiplex PCR using 35 Vbeta forward primers and 13 Jbeta reverse primers was used to amplify TCRbeta CDR3 regions. RNA was extracted with the PAXgene miRNA kit for fixed scalp, the miRNeasy kit for PBMCs, and the RNeasy kit for mouse skin. Scalp tissue and sorted CD4+ and CD8+ peripheral blood T cells from patchy and totalis/universalis alopecia areata patients and from healthy controls were covered by human TCRbeta sequencing. Patients stayed on tofacitinib for 6 to 18 months and then had 6 months of follow-up off drug so that delayed response and recurrence could be assessed. Scalp clonality was compared across normal scalp (n=4), patchy alopecia areata scalp (n=8), and alopecia totalis/universalis scalp (n=8). Tofacitinib-treated patients had biopsies at baseline and at 4 and 24 weeks of treatment, with a later scalp biopsy in several patients. The study used high-throughput TCRbeta sequencing to examine T cell clonal expansion in alopecia areata, in both the C3H/HeJ mouse model and human patients. The SALT score, which quantifies the percentage of affected scalp surface area, was used to measure disease severity in treated patients. Broader findings and caveats from the paper: Resident alphabeta T cells in normal human skin are also sequenced, complicating scalp TCR repertoire analysis, unlike mouse skin dominated by gammadelta T cells. Many expanded lesional clones were found to persist in scalp and blood during tofacitinib treatment, and relapse after treatment cessation may be partly explained by this persistence. Compared with normal scalp, lesional scalp, particularly in alopecia totalis/universalis, had higher clonality and more expanded CD8+ clones, which suggests antigenic drive. Shared TCR sequences between patients were less evident than in mice, which may be partly attributable to HLA diversity in the patient population. With tofacitinib, both scalp clonality and the number of expanded CD8+ clones among the top 100 scalp clones went down significantly. Because the treated cohort was small and had only one nonresponder, larger studies are needed to examine links between baseline CD8+ expansion and response.

Preparation of the library involved the immunoSEQ multiplex PCR assay. RNA was extracted from all samples and reverse transcribed into cDNA, which served as template for TCR sequencing. First-strand cDNA was synthesized with SuperScript III using a 2:1 mix of oligo-dT and random hexamers. Amplification bias was assessed with a synthetic immune receptor repertoire, and residual bias was removed computationally. The study's own analysis went as follows. After raw reads were preprocessed to remove errors, the CDR3 was defined following IMGT conventions as running from the conserved cysteine to phenylalanine. To get clonality, Shannon entropy was normalized by log2 of the number of productive unique TCRs and the result was subtracted from 1. Whether each scalp clone was CD4 or CD8 was inferred by checking scalp TCRbeta sequences against the CD4 and CD8 repertoires from sorted blood. Imported from immuneACCESS, the table was reduced by TCRdb to in-frame sequences with V and J called. These copies leave out some clones; in studies compared against another copy, an unresolved V gene accounts for under half, and the cause of the remainder is not known. That table is the source of V, J and clone size, and D and trimming were worked out from the DNA. The sample table records some 150,000 clones; around 58% of these occur just once. Clones ranked in the top ten supply about a sixth of the sample.

Regarding this clone: No cognate antigen has been identified for it. Base qualities are missing; no much larger clone stands one base away.

What this sample's treatment or condition label stands for: oral pan-JAK inhibitor, 5-10 mg twice daily. Lesional scalp punch biopsies and peripheral blood were collected from alopecia areata patients. After PBMCs were isolated by density centrifugation and stained for CD3, CD4 and CD8, a FACSAria was used to sort CD4+ and CD8+ T cells. Spanning cysteine to phenylalanine, the CDR3 consists of 12 amino acids. The retained sequence is limited to the CDR3, 36 bases, with the frame set at the first base. The germline V gene encodes CDR1 SQVTM and CDR2 ANQGSEA. V loses 7 bases of germline sequence and J loses 2 bases, and the interval between the two ends is 9 bases.

The sequence is built from TRBV29-1 and TRBJ2-1; the D gene is perhaps TRBD1, on 5 matching bases. The sample consisted of CD4+ T cells sorted from blood, taken at roughly week 58, from a patient treated with tofacitinib. This receptor was obtained from a human donor with alopecia areata. The sequence in DNA is TGCAGCGGACAGCCCACCTACAATGAGCAGTTCTTC. Its product reads: CSGQPTYNEQFF.